A single sample is the source of the 29 T cell receptor beta chains below, sequenced in a study of cytomegalovirus exposure and HLA in healthy donors. PCR employed 60 Vbeta and 13 Jbeta primers. Clones were sequenced by immunoSEQ multiplex PCR, and TCRdb holds only the in-frame ones, with some missing. The sample shows 120,000 or so clones, roughly 86% of them seen only once. The sequenced sample was PBMCs. Receptor source: a man between 18 and 29 years old in good health and CMV-seronegative.

This chain joins TRBV27 and TRBJ1-1, with D possibly matching TRBD1 (6 bases). V was clipped by 6 bases and J by 3 bases, with 14 bases between them. CDR1 MNHEY and CDR2 SMNVEV come from the germline V gene (reference sequence). This CDR3 comprises 14 residues. CDR3 amino acids: CASSYQGIDTEAFF. CDR3 DNA sequence: TGTGCCAGCAGCTATCAGGGGATAGACACTGAAGCTTTCTTT.

The V gene is TRBV9, the J gene TRBJ2-2; possibly TRBD1 for D (5 bases). V was trimmed by 0 bases and J by 2 bases, leaving 8 bases between them. The germline V gene has CDR1 SGDLS and CDR2 YYNGEE. The CDR3 has 15 amino acids. The CDR3 reads CASSVEGRNTGELFF. CDR3 nucleotides: TGTGCCAGCAGCGTAGAGGGGCGAAACACCGGGGAGCTGTTTTTT.

This clone came up once. J is TRBJ1-4 and V is TRBV4-3; 8 bases align to TRBD1. V lost 4 bases and J lost 4; bases outside the gene matches: 8. Germline V gene data show CDR1 as LGHNA and CDR2 as YSLEER. The CDR3 spans 16 residues. This chain's CDR3 is CASSRIMDRDNEKLFF. In DNA, the CDR3 is TGCGCCAGCAGCCGGATAATGGACAGGGATAATGAAAAACTGTTTTTT.

The rearrangement uses TRBV7-8 and TRBJ1-5; D is possibly TRBD1 (6 bases). The CDR3 loop spans 15 amino acids. Germline CDR1 and CDR2: SGHVS and FQNEAQ. V lost 1 base to trimming and J lost 5 bases, with 12 bases between them. CDR3: CASSLESAGDQPQHF. DNA for the CDR3: TGTGCCAGCAGCTTAGAGTCGGCAGGGGATCAGCCCCAGCATTTT.

The chain employs TRBV6-6 and TRBJ1-2, with D unclear. V lost 2 bases, J lost 8 bases, and 15 bases lay in between. This CDR3 spans 14 amino acids. The germline V gene has CDR1 MNHNY and CDR2 SVGAGI (reference sequence). The CDR3 nucleotides are TGTGCCAGCAGTTACACGCTGAGCTCTTGGGGCTACACCTTC. This codes for CASSYTLSSWGYTF.

This clone was seen a few times. This chain uses TRBV21-1 with TRBJ1-4; TRBD1 is taken as the D call from the table, unchecked against the DNA. TRBV21-1 is a pseudogene. The CDR3 has 15 residues. CDR3 loop: CASSKAGGVGEKLFF. The CDR3 DNA reads as TGTGCCAGCAGCAAAGCAGGGGGCGTCGGGGAAAAACTGTTTTTT.

The chain carries TRBV9 and TRBJ2-1, with 16 bases identical to TRBD2. CDR1 SGDLS and CDR2 YYNGEE come from the germline V gene. The CDR3 covers 19 residues. V gave up 4 bases and J gave up 6 bases; unmatched junction bases: 13. CDR3 sequence: CASSPWAGTSGGAGNEQFF. In nucleotides, the CDR3 is TGTGCCAGCAGCCCCTGGGCCGGGACTAGCGGGGGGGCGGGCAATGAGCAGTTCTTC.

This rearrangement joins TRBV10-3 to TRBJ2-1; 9 bases align to TRBD2. This CDR3 spans 14 amino acids. CDR1 is ENHRY, CDR2 SYGVKD, per germline. Trimming took 8 bases from V and 5 from J; bases not matched to a gene: 7. The CDR3 spells CAIWERGANNEQFF. Here the CDR3 DNA reads TGTGCCATCTGGGAGCGGGGGGCTAACAATGAGCAGTTCTTC.

The chain joins TRBV11-1 to TRBJ2-7; 9 nucleotides align to TRBD1. This CDR3 has 15 amino acids. Losses at the gene ends were 1 base for V and 5 bases for J; bases not matched to a gene: 6. From germline, CDR1 is SGHAT and CDR2 FQDESV (reference sequence). DNA for the CDR3: TGTGCCAGCAGCTTAGAAAGGACAGGGGCGGACGAGCAGTACTTC. Protein: CASSLERTGADEQYF.

The chain carries TRBV4-1 and TRBJ2-7; D unclear. Germline V gene sequence: CDR1 MGHRA, CDR2 YSYEKL. V was cut by 7 bases and J by 6 bases, with 22 bases left in between. This CDR3 is 15 amino acids long. Written as DNA, the CDR3 is TGCGCCAGCAACCTTAAACTGACCTCAGCGAGCGAGCAGTACTTC. The encoded protein is CASNLKLTSASEQYF.

The rearrangement uses TRBV6-1 and TRBJ2-1; 9 positions match TRBD2. Germline CDR1 MNHNS, CDR2 SASEGT. This CDR3 comprises 15 residues. V shed 5 bases, J shed 3 bases, and the junction held 5 bases outside the gene matches. Here the CDR3 reads CASSFSGGGYNEQFF. The DNA of the CDR3 is TGTGCCAGCAGTTTTAGCGGGGGTGGCTACAATGAGCAGTTCTTC.

The rearrangement joins TRBV6-1 to TRBJ2-1; a weak D match, TRBD1 (6 bases). V was pared by 3 bases and J by 15 bases, with 12 bases between. Germline loops: CDR1 MNHNS, CDR2 SASEGT. CDR3 length: 11 amino acids. CDR3 protein: CASSEVQGRFF. CDR3 coding DNA: TGTGCCAGCAGTGAGGTACAGGGTCGGTTCTTC.

This clone showed up just once. The chain couples TRBV14 to TRBJ2-7; 7 bases match TRBD1. The V gene's germline CDR1 is SGHDN and CDR2 FVKESK. CDR3 length equals 13 residues. The V and J ends lost 8 bases and 6 bases, in that order; junction bases with no gene match: 10. CDR3 coding DNA: TGTGCCAGCTCTCAACAGGGGTCGGGCGAGCAGTACTTC. Amino acids: CASSQQGSGEQYF.

This clone was seen just once. The chain couples TRBV27 to TRBJ2-1, with TRBD2 matching over 9 bases. V was clipped by 2 bases and J by 10 bases; unmatched bases: 0. Looked up from germline, CDR1 is MNHEY and CDR2 is SMNVEV (reference sequence). This CDR3 spans 12 amino acids. CDR3 coding DNA: TGTGCCAGCAGTTTACTAGCGGGGGAGCAGTTCTTC. This translates into CASSLLAGEQFF.

This CDR3 reads CASSPPQGVYGYTF. DNA of the CDR3: TGTGCCAGCTCACCACCTCAGGGTGTCTATGGCTACACCTTC. The chain couples TRBV18 to TRBJ1-2, with D possibly being TRBD1 (5 bases). The germline V gene has CDR1 KGHSH and CDR2 LQKENI. This CDR3 region has 14 residues. The V gene lost 0 bases and the J gene lost 4 bases, with 9 bases spanning the gap.

This chain joins TRBV5-4 and TRBJ2-3, with D possibly matching TRBD2 (6 bases). The CDR3 extends over 13 amino acids. The V end lost 0 bases, the J end lost 5 bases, and 7 bases lay between the germline ends. Germline CDR1 is SGHNT and CDR2 is YYREEE (reference sequence). CDR3 coding DNA: TGTGCCAGCAGCTTGGGGAGGGTAGATACGCAGTATTTT. It translates to CASSLGRVDTQYF. The variable domain in full, with the rest retrieved from reference TRBV5-4 and TRBJ2-3, is ETGVTQSPTHLIKTRGQQVTLRCSSQSGHNTVSWYQQALGQGPQFIFQYYREEENGRGNFPPRFSGLQFPNYSSELNVNALELDDSALYLCASSLGRVDTQYFGPGTRLTVL.

The chain combines TRBV6-5 with TRBJ1-5, with D possibly matching TRBD1 (6 bases). Trimming took 2 bases from V and 6 from J, leaving 11 bases between them. CDR1 is MNHEY, CDR2 SVGAGI, per germline. The CDR3 sequence is 14 residues long. Here the CDR3 DNA reads TGTGCCAGCAGTTACGGTTCCAGGGGTCAGCCCCAGCATTTT. Protein sequence: CASSYGSRGQPQHF.

The V and J genes are TRBV7-9 and TRBJ1-2, with D tentatively TRBD1 (6 bases). The CDR3 totals 15 residues. V shed 5 bases and J shed 1 base, with 14 bases lying between them. Germline V lookup: CDR1 SEHNR, CDR2 FQNEAQ (reference sequence). CDR3: CASSPNLDSNYGYTF. For the CDR3, the DNA is TGTGCCAGCAGCCCAAACTTGGACAGTAACTATGGCTACACCTTC.

The chain recombines TRBV15 with TRBJ2-5; 10 bases align to TRBD1. Germline assignment: CDR1 LNHNV and CDR2 YYDKDF (reference sequence). The CDR3 is made up of 15 amino acids. J lost 5 bases, V lost 3 bases, and 6 bases had no gene match. The CDR3 sequence: CATSSLTGGEETQYF. The CDR3 nucleotides are TGTGCCACCAGCAGTCTGACAGGGGGCGAGGAGACCCAGTACTTC.

The chain links TRBV6-1 to TRBJ1-1; D gene uncertain. V lost 5 bases and J lost 5, with 12 bases in between. Per the germline V gene, CDR1 is MNHNS and CDR2 is SASEGT. The CDR3 is 13 amino acids. As DNA, the CDR3 is TGTGCCAGCAGTCCCTCCCTCCAGACTGAAGCTTTCTTT. Amino acid sequence: CASSPSLQTEAFF.

The table lists this clone with a count of one. Additional DNA sequences in this sample encode the identical CDR3. This chain links TRBV27 with TRBJ2-1, with 11 bases lining up with TRBD1. The CDR3 loop spans 16 amino acids. The germline V gene encodes CDR1 MNHEY and CDR2 SMNVEV (reference sequence). J gave up 2 bases and V 6 bases, and 6 bases lay outside the gene matches. This CDR3 is CASSLWTGGAYNEQFF. CDR3 in DNA: TGTGCCAGCAGCCTTTGGACAGGGGGCGCCTACAATGAGCAGTTCTTC.

The gene calls are TRBV9 and TRBJ2-1; TRBD1 might be the D (8 bases). This CDR3 is 15 amino acids long. Trimming removed 0 bases from V and 9 bases from J, with 16 bases in between. Germline V lookup: CDR1 SGDLS, CDR2 YYNGEE. In DNA, the CDR3 is TGTGCCAGCAGCGTAGCTCCGGACAGGGAGGGTGAGCAGTTCTTC. The encoded protein is CASSVAPDREGEQFF.

This CDR3 reads CASSDPTGGKGDEQFF. The CDR3 coding sequence is TGTGCCAGTAGTGATCCTACAGGGGGCAAAGGAGATGAGCAGTTCTTC. The J gene is TRBJ2-1, the V gene TRBV19, with 9 nucleotides matching TRBD1. The ends lost 5 bases at V and 8 bases at J; junction bases unmatched: 13. The CDR3 extends over 16 amino acids. Germline V gives CDR1 LNHDA, CDR2 SQIVND (reference sequence).

The rearrangement joins TRBV27 to TRBJ2-3, with D perhaps TRBD2 (7 bases). CDR1 and CDR2 from the germline V gene are MNHEY and SMNVEV (reference sequence). The CDR3 runs 15 residues. V was clipped by 6 bases and J by 2 bases, with 15 bases between them. The CDR3 loop reads CASSWGGRVTDTQYF. The DNA for the CDR3 is TGTGCCAGCAGCTGGGGGGGGCGCGTCACAGATACGCAGTATTTT.

The V call is TRBV6-6, the J call TRBJ2-7; D is possibly TRBD1 (6 bases). CDR1 and CDR2 (germline): MNHNY, SVGAGI (reference sequence). V was shortened by 1 base and J by 5 bases, with 12 bases between the two germline ends. CDR3 length: 14 residues. CDR3 nucleotide sequence: TGTGCCAGCAGTTACTGGGGGCAGGGGAACGAGCAGTACTTC. It encodes CASSYWGQGNEQYF.

This chain uses TRBV4-1 with TRBJ2-5; 7 bases are shared with TRBD2. Germline CDR1 is MGHRA and CDR2 is YSYEKL. The CDR3 has 17 amino acids. Losses at the gene ends were 1 base for V and 7 bases for J; bases not matched to a gene: 15. The CDR3 sequence is CASSQAPTRGVGGTQYF. CDR3 DNA sequence: TGCGCCAGCAGCCAAGCCCCCACCCGGGGGGTCGGGGGGACCCAGTACTTC.

This clone is a singleton in its sample. The chain recombines TRBV18 with TRBJ2-1; no definite D call. The V gene's germline CDR1 is KGHSH and CDR2 LQKENI. The CDR3 runs 14 residues. V lost 3 bases to trimming and J lost 0 bases, with 6 bases between them. Written as DNA, the CDR3 is TGTGCCAGCTCACCGAGTTACTCCTACAATGAGCAGTTCTTC. This sequence encodes CASSPSYSYNEQFF.

J is TRBJ2-1 and V is TRBV29-1, with 7 positions matching TRBD1. CDR1 is SQVTM, CDR2 ANQGSEA, per germline. J was trimmed by 7 bases and V by 7 bases; bases with no gene match: 16. The CDR3 covers 15 residues. For the CDR3, the DNA is TGCAGCGCCACTGTGAAAGACAGGGATGGGAATGAGCAGTTCTTC. Amino acid sequence: CSATVKDRDGNEQFF.

The chain carries TRBV13 and TRBJ2-3; 8 bases fit TRBD1. V lost 5 bases to trimming and J lost 2 bases; unmatched junction nucleotides: 6. Germline CDR1 reads PRHDT; CDR2 reads FYEKMQ (reference sequence). This CDR3 has 15 amino acids. CDR3 nucleotide sequence: TGTGCCAGCAGCCTACGGACAGGGACCACAGATACGCAGTATTTT. Its translation: CASSLRTGTTDTQYF. The whole variable domain, remainder taken from reference TRBV13 and TRBJ2-3, is AAGVIQSPRHLIKEKRETATLKCYPIPRHDTVYWYQQGPGQDPQFLISFYEKMQSDKGSIPDRFSAQQFSDYHSELNMSSLELGDSALYFCASSLRTGTTDTQYFGPGTRLTVL.